This T cell receptor (beta chain) was identified in a study of regulatory T cells in long-lasting Graves disease. Across the study: Those Graves' patients who were newly diagnosed had been on antithyroid drugs under 3 months.

Researchers made TCR beta libraries by using iRepertoire HTBI primers and running Arm-PCR on CDR3 regions. TCRdb reanalysed the multiplex PCR reads using MiXCR and keeps one entry per CDR3 protein. Among 360,000 or so distinct CDR3 sequences listed, 15% to 20% were seen once. With respect to this clonotype: Its antigen is unknown. Since a much larger clone is just one base distant, this may be a read error.

Study outcomes and limitations: Persistent patients shared more public clonotypes (about 2,700) than new patients (roughly 970).

The time point is: newly diagnosed GD, antithyroid drugs for less than 3 months. From PBMCs, RNA was extracted and then used to make the TCR library. The sample was also linked to a second study, of T cells in Graves' hyperthyroidism and ophthalmopathy. That paper states: Stable hyperthyroidism: no ophthalmopathy progression over 18 months of follow-up.

The sequence was obtained from a woman aged 18-35 years with Graves disease. The sample was peripheral blood mononuclear cells (PBMCs), taken at new diagnosis, from a patient treated with antithyroid drugs.

DNA of the CDR3: TGTGCCAGCAACCGACTAGCGGGAGGCTCCGATACGCAGTGTTTT. Its protein is CASNRLAGGSDTQCF. The V gene is TRBV9, the J gene TRBJ2-3; TRBD2 matches 13 bases. This CDR3 is 15 amino acids long. From germline, CDR1 is SGDLS and CDR2 YYNGEE.